This TCR beta chain came from a study of untreated major depressive disorder. TCRdb's copy holds only in-frame clones and misses some; the assay was immunoSEQ multiplex PCR. The sample has approximately 12,000 clones; 75% to 95% are singletons. The CDR3 sequence is 13 residues long. The V gene lost 3 bases and the J gene lost 6 bases, with 10 bases spanning the gap. The germline CDR1 and CDR2 sequences are MGHDK and SYGVNS. CD4+ T cells were isolated from thawed PBMCs by magnetic negative selection. On this clone: The target antigen is unknown.

Study-level findings and limits: Sequencing comparisons covered only three preselected Vbeta families. Compared with controls, depressed patients showed more TRBV05-01 (Vbeta 5.1) usage in CD4+ T cells.

The TCR originated in a woman aged 30 to 39 with major depressive disorder. This chain links TRBV25-1 with TRBJ2-3; no clear D gene. The sequenced sample consisted of CD4+ T cells from PBMCs. In DNA, the CDR3 is TGTGCCAGCAGTGACTCCCTTTGGGATACGCAGTATTTT. Its translation: CASSDSLWDTQYF. Looking up the rest from reference TRBV25-1 and TRBJ2-3 gives the full variable domain: EADIYQTPRYLVIGTGKKITLECSQTMGHDKMYWYQQDPGMELHLIHYSYGVNSTEKGDLSSESTVSRIRTEHFPLTLESARPSHTSQYLCASSDSLWDTQYFGPGTRLTVL.